These 20 T cell receptor beta chains were all obtained from the same sample, sequenced in a study of response to subunit inactivated influenza vaccine. TCRdb reanalysed the RT-PCR reads using MiXCR and keeps one entry per CDR3 protein. The sample records about 570,000 distinct CDR3 sequences, roughly 10% being singletons. The same sample was also studied in work on T cells expressing NK-cell markers. That investigation notes: Synthesis of TCR beta cDNA relied on 5'RACE template switching carrying UMIs.

Here the sequenced sample was PBMCs from blood, taken on the day of vaccination. These TCRs come from a man in his fifties who received an inactivated influenza vaccine.

The CDR3: CASSQAWTSLTDTQYF. CDR3 DNA sequence: TGCGCCAGCAGCCAGGCCTGGACTAGCCTCACAGATACGCAGTATTTT. The chain is built from TRBV4-3 and TRBJ2-3; 8 bases match TRBD2. Germline trimming cut 3 bases from V and 2 bases from J; bases unmatched to any gene: 7. CDR3 size: 16 residues. The germline V gene encodes CDR1 LGHNA and CDR2 YSLEER.

The V gene is TRBV15, the J gene TRBJ2-3; 8 nucleotides align to TRBD2. CDR1 is LNHNV and CDR2 is YYDKDF in the germline V gene (reference sequence). This CDR3 is 17 amino acids long. V gave up 5 bases and J gave up 0 bases; unmatched junction bases: 10. The CDR3 bases are TGTGCCACCAGCTATGACCTATCGGGAGGGAGCACAGATACGCAGTATTTT. Translating gives CATSYDLSGGSTDTQYF.

This clonotype was recorded many times. The chain is built from TRBV6-2 or TRBV6-3 and TRBJ2-1, with 7 bases that match TRBD2. The CDR3 contains 15 residues. The ends lost 5 bases at V and 4 bases at J; junction bases unmatched: 8. Germline V gene data show CDR1 as MNHEY and CDR2 as SVGEGT. CDR3 amino acids: CASSPGLEFYNEQFF. The CDR3 coding sequence is TGTGCCAGCAGTCCAGGACTAGAATTTTACAATGAGCAGTTCTTC.

The rearrangement links TRBV7-2 to TRBJ2-7; D not resolved. Germline CDR1 SGHTA, CDR2 FQGNSA. The V end was cut by 5 bases, the J end by 0 bases, with 14 bases between. The CDR3 loop spans 15 amino acids. The CDR3 nucleotides read TGTGCCAGCAGCCGGAACAATATCTTCTCCTACGAGCAGTACTTC. Translation: CASSRNNIFSYEQYF.

A few counts support this clonotype. This chain links TRBV20-1 with TRBJ2-7; the D is unclear. V shed 0 bases and J shed 2 bases, with 14 bases lying between them. The length of the CDR3 is 15 residues. The germline CDR1 and CDR2 sequences are DFQATT and SNEGSKA (reference sequence). The CDR3 region has the DNA TGCAGTGCTAGAGATTATGCGGTCGATCCCTACGAGCAGTACTTC. This gives the protein CSARDYAVDPYEQYF.

This chain joins TRBV4-3 and TRBJ2-7; no clear D gene. In germline, CDR1 is LGHNA, CDR2 YSLEER. CDR3 length: 16 amino acids. V was clipped by 0 bases and J by 1 base, with 13 bases between them. The CDR3 reads CASSQDLGFRSYEQYF. CDR3 sequence (DNA): TGCGCCAGCAGCCAAGATTTAGGGTTCCGGTCCTACGAGCAGTACTTC.

The chain joins TRBV5-1 to TRBJ2-1, with D possibly being TRBD1 (5 bases). Germline V lookup: CDR1 SGHRS, CDR2 YFSETQ. Trimming took 2 bases from V and 10 from J, leaving 19 bases between them. The length of the CDR3 is 15 residues. The CDR3 sequence: CASSFGQGALGEQFF. CDR3 nucleotide sequence: TGCGCCAGCAGCTTCGGTCAGGGCGCCCTCGGGGAGCAGTTCTTC.

CDR3 nucleotide sequence: TGCGCCAGCAGCCATAATTCGGGTTATTACGAGCAGTACTTC. This gives the protein CASSHNSGYYEQYF. The chain combines TRBV4-1 with TRBJ2-7; D ambiguous. This CDR3 contains 14 residues. The germline CDR1 and CDR2 sequences are MGHRA and YSYEKL. Trimming removed 3 bases at V and 4 bases at J, with 13 bases between.

This clonotype has a handful of counts. The chain has TRBV5-1 and TRBJ1-4; tentative D call: TRBD1 (5 bases). This CDR3 spans 16 amino acids. Germline V gene sequence: CDR1 SGHRS, CDR2 YFSETQ. V was cut by 4 bases and J by 0 bases, with 13 bases left in between. In DNA form, the CDR3 reads TGCGCCAGCAGCCCCTCCGGGGCAGCAACTAATGAAAAACTGTTTTTT. It specifies CASSPSGAATNEKLFF. The whole variable domain, remainder taken from reference TRBV5-1 and TRBJ1-4, is KAGVTQTPRYLIKTRGQQVTLSCSPISGHRSVSWYQQTPGQGLQFLFEYFSETQRNKGNFPGRFSGRQFSNSRSEMNVSTLELGDSALYLCASSPSGAATNEKLFFGSGTQLSVL.

This clonotype came up a few times. V is TRBV14 and J is TRBJ1-6; unclear D gene. CDR3 length: 13 residues. V lost 2 bases and J 7 bases, leaving 6 bases between the germline ends. Germline V gene data show CDR1 as SGHDN and CDR2 as FVKESK. CDR3 sequence reads: CASSQSRNSPLHF. In nucleotides, the CDR3 is TGTGCCAGCAGCCAATCCAGAAATTCACCCCTCCACTTT.

This clonotype was counted a few times. The genes are TRBV11-2 and TRBJ1-2, with TRBD1 matching over 9 bases. Germline CDR1 SGHAT, CDR2 FQNNGV. J gave up 7 bases and V 5 bases, and 8 bases lay outside the gene matches. The CDR3 spans 14 residues. The DNA for the CDR3 is TGTGCCAGCAGCGTAGGACAGGGGAGTAGTGGCTACACCTTC. Translated, it gives CASSVGQGSSGYTF. Supplemented by reference TRBV11-2 and TRBJ1-2, the full variable domain reads EAGVAQSPRYKIIEKRQSVAFWCNPISGHATLYWYQQILGQGPKLLIQFQNNGVVDDSQLPKDRFSAERLKGVDSTLKIQPAKLEDSAVYLCASSVGQGSSGYTFGSGTRLTVV.

In its sample, this clonotype was seen many times. The V call is TRBV25-1, the J call TRBJ2-3; the match to TRBD2 covers 10 bases. The CDR3 extends over 17 amino acids. The germline V gene encodes CDR1 MGHDK and CDR2 SYGVNS. The J segment lost 5 bases and the V segment lost 1 base, leaving 9 bases of the junction unmatched. CDR3: CASSEFPASGGRDTQYF. In DNA, the CDR3 is TGTGCCAGCAGTGAATTTCCCGCTAGCGGGGGAAGAGATACGCAGTATTTT.

This clonotype was recorded a few times. This chain joins TRBV11-2 and TRBJ2-3; D is unclear. Germline V gene lookup returns CDR1 SGHAT and CDR2 FQNNGV. Trimming removed 5 bases at V and 0 bases at J, with 6 bases between. CDR3 length: 13 amino acids. The CDR3 sequence: CASSTASTDTQYF. CDR3 DNA sequence: TGTGCCAGCAGCACCGCTAGCACAGATACGCAGTATTTT.

This chain joins TRBV6-1 and TRBJ1-6, with a tentative D call TRBD1 (5 bases). The V gene lost 6 bases and the J gene lost 5 bases, with 11 bases spanning the gap. The CDR3 is made up of 14 amino acids. The germline V gene has CDR1 MNHNS and CDR2 SASEGT. CDR3 in DNA: TGTGCCAGCAGAGGGGAACGGAATAATTCACCCCTCCACTTT. Translated: CASRGERNNSPLHF.

This clonotype was observed a few times. The rearrangement uses TRBV12-3 or TRBV12-4 and TRBJ1-2, with a possible D match to TRBD1 (5 bases). This CDR3 is 14 amino acids long. Trimming left V 1 base short and J 7 bases short, with 13 bases between. The CDR3 sequence is CASSLGVLGTGYTF. CDR3 bases: TGTGCCAGCAGTTTAGGAGTTTTGGGGACTGGCTACACCTTC.

This clonotype was recorded a few times. The chain links TRBV20-1 to TRBJ2-7, with no clear D. This CDR3 is built from 12 residues. The germline gives CDR1 DFQATT, CDR2 SNEGSKA (reference sequence). CDR3 region: CSVLGRMDEQYF. The CDR3 DNA is TGCAGCGTTCTAGGCCGTATGGACGAGCAGTACTTC.

This clonotype was seen a few times. The chain is built from TRBV3-1 and TRBJ1-5; a weak D match, TRBD1 (5 bases). V shed 1 base and J shed 5 bases, with 15 bases lying between them. CDR1 and CDR2 (germline): LGHDT, YNNKEL (reference sequence). This CDR3 comprises 16 residues. Here the CDR3 reads CASSQGWGTGDQPQHF. The CDR3 DNA is TGTGCCAGCAGCCAAGGGTGGGGGACCGGCGATCAGCCCCAGCATTTT.

The chain has TRBV4-1 and TRBJ1-6; tentatively, D is TRBD1 (5 bases). This CDR3 spans 17 amino acids. Germline V gene lookup returns CDR1 MGHRA and CDR2 YSYEKL. With 1 base removed from V and 6 bases from J, the gap between germline ends came to 16 bases. CDR3 sequence: CASSQGGDRKSNSPLHF. The CDR3 nucleotides read TGCGCCAGCAGCCAAGGAGGGGATCGGAAAAGTAATTCACCCCTCCACTTT.

The chain combines TRBV12-3 or TRBV12-4 with TRBJ1-5; D is ambiguous. The CDR3 covers 15 residues. Trimming left V 2 bases short and J 0 bases short, with 8 bases between. As DNA, the CDR3 is TGTGCCAGCAGTTTACAGGTTAATAGCAATCAGCCCCAGCATTTT. Protein: CASSLQVNSNQPQHF.

In this sample, this clonotype turned up many times. The V and J genes are TRBV7-2 and TRBJ2-7, with 11 bases fitting TRBD1. This CDR3 has 15 amino acids. The trim removed 3 bases at V and 1 base at J, leaving 2 bases unmatched. Germline CDR1 and CDR2: SGHTA and FQGNSA. The CDR3 sequence: CASSFGTGGSYEQYF. Written as DNA, the CDR3 is TGTGCCAGCAGCTTCGGGACAGGGGGTTCCTACGAGCAGTACTTC. The full variable domain, in which reference TRBV7-2 and TRBJ2-7 provide the parts outside the CDR3, is GAGVSQSPSNKVTEKGKDVELRCDPISGHTALYWYRQSLGQGLEFLIYFQGNSAPDKSGLPSDRFSAERTGGSVSTLTIQRTQQEDSAVYLCASSFGTGGSYEQYFGPGTRLTVT.